This TCR beta chain stems from a study of shared T cell receptors in the human thymus. Germline loops: CDR1 SGHNT, CDR2 YYREEE (reference sequence). CDR3 length: 15 amino acids. V shed 1 base, J shed 10 bases, and the junction held 11 bases outside the gene matches. The method was immunoSEQ multiplex PCR; TCRdb's version includes in-frame clones alone and lacks a portion of them. This table holds 540,000 or so clones, 70% to 80% found once. These data were also filed under a second study, of human thymus T cells.

The chain recombines TRBV5-4 with TRBJ1-2; TRBD1 aligns across 9 bases. The sample consisted of thymocytes. This TCR was recovered from a boy under two years old with a congenital heart defect. In DNA form, the CDR3 reads TGTGCCAGCAGCTTGTGGGACAGGGACGGTTGCGTCTACACCTTC. It yields the protein CASSLWDRDGCVYTF.